What follows are 13 T cell receptor beta chains derived from one specimen sequenced in a study of beta chain features in type 1 diabetes (dated by TCRdb to the late 2010s). The library was prepared using the immunoSEQ multiplex PCR assay. All of the isolated RNA was reverse transcribed with the High Capacity cDNA Reverse Transcription Kit, so expressed TCRB transcripts were sequenced. TCRdb provides this immuneACCESS table in a form limited to in-frame rearrangements. Some clones are lacking; in checked studies, under half of them reflect an unresolved V gene, and why the rest are absent is not known. In all, the sample holds about 15,000 clones, and 40% to 45% of those were seen once. Together, the top ten hold 0.4% to 0.6% of the sample. The sample comprised stem cell memory CD4+ T cells from blood. The meaning of the sample's cell subset or site label: stem cell-like memory CD4+ T cells. The source is a woman aged 40 to 50 in good health.

This clone was seen only a few times. The chain recombines TRBV7-9 with TRBJ2-3, with D perhaps matching TRBD1 (6 bases). The ends were cut back, 3 bases at V and 0 bases at J, with 13 bases in the middle. This CDR3 has 16 residues. The germline V gene has CDR1 SEHNR and CDR2 FQNEAQ (reference sequence). The CDR3 nucleotides are TGTGCCAGCAGCTTGGGCGACAGGCGTAGCACAGATACGCAGTATTTT. Amino acids: CASSLGDRRSTDTQYF. Variable domain in full (rest from reference TRBV7-9 and TRBJ2-3): DTGVSQNPRHKITKRGQNVTFRCDPISEHNRLYWYRQTLGQGPEFLTYFQNEAQLEKSRLLSDRFSAERPKGSFSTLEIQRTEQGDSAMYLCASSLGDRRSTDTQYFGPGTRLTVL.

The rearrangement joins TRBV6-1 to TRBJ2-5; D not resolved. The CDR3 runs 14 residues. V lost 0 bases to trimming and J lost 1 base, with 6 bases between them. CDR1 and CDR2 (germline): MNHNS, SASEGT. The CDR3 DNA reads as TGTGCCAGCAGTGAAGCGCACAGCCAAGAGACCCAGTACTTC. Its protein product is CASSEAHSQETQYF.

V usage is TRBV25-1 and J usage is TRBJ2-3; no clear D. Germline CDR1 and CDR2: MGHDK and SYGVNS. V shed 10 bases and J shed 2 bases, with 10 bases lying between them. The CDR3 loop spans 12 amino acids. The CDR3 is CATAGATDTQYF. As DNA, the CDR3 is TGTGCCACTGCCGGAGCCACAGATACGCAGTATTTT. The full variable domain, in which reference TRBV25-1 and TRBJ2-3 provide the parts outside the CDR3, is EADIYQTPRYLVIGTGKKITLECSQTMGHDKMYWYQQDPGMELHLIHYSYGVNSTEKGDLSSESTVSRIRTEHFPLTLESARPSHTSQYLCATAGATDTQYFGPGTRLTVL.

This clone is medium-sized by share. The rearrangement links TRBV7-2 to TRBJ2-5; TRBD2 matches 7 bases. This CDR3 spans 14 amino acids. Germline V gene lookup returns CDR1 SGHTA and CDR2 FQGNSA. V shed 5 bases, J shed 0 bases, and the junction held 3 bases outside the gene matches. The CDR3 sequence: CASSTTSDQETQYF. The CDR3 nucleotides read TGTGCCAGCAGCACCACTAGCGACCAAGAGACCCAGTACTTC.

This sequence joins TRBV7-9 and TRBJ2-3; 10 nucleotides align to TRBD1. From germline, CDR1 is SEHNR and CDR2 FQNEAQ (reference sequence). This CDR3 has 17 residues. V dropped 8 bases and J dropped 0; count of bases not matched to a gene: 11. The CDR3: CASGPGLGQGSTDTQYF. As DNA, the CDR3 is TGTGCCAGCGGCCCTGGACTGGGACAGGGGAGCACAGATACGCAGTATTTT.

In this sample, this clone is medium-sized. The chain links TRBV29-1 to TRBJ2-5; TRBD1 matches 7 bases. The CDR3 totals 12 residues. The germline gives CDR1 SQVTM, CDR2 ANQGSEA. V was pared by 7 bases and J by 1 base, with 3 bases of the junction left unmatched. CDR3 protein: CSGQGPQETQYF. Here the CDR3 DNA reads TGCAGCGGACAGGGCCCCCAAGAGACCCAGTACTTC.

This clone has only one observation. The chain carries TRBV5-1 and TRBJ2-7; a weak D match, TRBD1 (6 bases). The CDR3 has 14 amino acids. Trimming left V 4 bases short and J 0 bases short, with 11 bases between. Per the germline V gene, CDR1 is SGHRS and CDR2 is YFSETQ. CDR3 amino acids: CASSIQGSSYEQYF. The CDR3 DNA is TGCGCCAGCAGCATACAGGGAAGCTCCTACGAGCAGTACTTC.

The J gene is TRBJ1-2, the V gene TRBV4-2; D may be TRBD1 (5 bases). Germline CDR1 and CDR2: LGHNA and YNFKEQ. The CDR3 sequence is 12 residues long. V was cut by 5 bases and J by 3 bases, with 7 bases left in between. As DNA, the CDR3 is TGTGCCAGCAGCTGGGGGGACTATGGCTACACCTTC. Its translation: CASSWGDYGYTF.

This chain uses TRBV11-2 with TRBJ1-2; 8 bases line up with TRBD1. Germline CDR1 reads SGHAT; CDR2 reads FQNNGV. Germline trimming cut 4 bases from V and 8 bases from J; bases unmatched to any gene: 15. The CDR3 is 16 residues long. In DNA, the CDR3 is TGTGCCAGCAGCTGGAGAGGGCAGGGGGCTATCGGGGGCTACACCTTC. Translated: CASSWRGQGAIGGYTF.

V gene TRBV5-1 combines with J gene TRBJ2-5; possibly TRBD1 for D (6 bases). The CDR3 has 14 residues. Germline V gene data show CDR1 as SGHRS and CDR2 as YFSETQ. Trimming removed 2 bases from V and 7 bases from J, with 15 bases in between. The DNA of the CDR3 is TGCGCCAGCAGCTTTAAGACAGGAGATGGGACCCAGTACTTC. Translated: CASSFKTGDGTQYF.

The chain uses TRBV4-1 and TRBJ1-1; 7 bases align to TRBD1. The V gene's germline CDR1 is MGHRA and CDR2 YSYEKL. The V and J ends lost 0 bases and 0 bases, in that order; junction bases with no gene match: 7. The CDR3 runs to 17 residues. The CDR3 here is CASSQETGSYVNTEAFF. The CDR3 DNA is TGCGCCAGCAGCCAAGAGACAGGGAGTTACGTGAACACTGAAGCTTTCTTT.

There are a few counts of this clone. This chain uses TRBV20-1 with TRBJ1-2; the D gene is possibly TRBD1 (5 bases). The CDR3 sequence is 11 residues long. Trimming left V 4 bases short and J 4 bases short, with 7 bases between. Germline CDR1 is DFQATT and CDR2 is SNEGSKA (reference sequence). Here the CDR3 reads CSATTAYGYTF. The CDR3, as DNA: TGCAGTGCTACGACAGCCTATGGCTACACCTTC.

This clone has just a few counts. CDR3 nucleotide sequence: TGTGCCAGCAGCCGGACTAGCGGGGGGGCGTATACGCAGTATTTT. Its translation: CASSRTSGGAYTQYF. This chain joins TRBV7-9 and TRBJ2-3; TRBD2 matches at 15 bases. J lost 7 bases, V lost 5 bases, and 4 bases had no gene match. Germline CDR1 is SEHNR and CDR2 is FQNEAQ (reference sequence). The CDR3 sequence is 15 residues long.